This TCR beta chain was documented in a study of brain T cells in children with intractable seizures. Repertoires were generated with immunoSEQ multiplex PCR, while TCRdb's copy carries only in-frame clones and drops some. The sample has about 320,000 clones, 93% seen once; the top ten hold 5% to 7%. Trimming cost V 8 bases and J 0 bases; bases outside gene matches: 6. Germline V CDR1 and CDR2: MNHEY, SMNVEV (reference sequence). The CDR3 is 14 amino acids. Study-level results: HCMV serostatus was not known, and viral specificity came from CDR3 similarity only.

The time point is: blood from clinic visit 5 months post-surgery; TSC patient then seizure free. Sequencing was limited to surgery cases with top T cell transcript signatures in brain tissue. With respect to this clone: What it binds is unknown.

Source: peripheral blood, taken about 5 months after surgery. The chain links TRBV27 to TRBJ1-1, with 7 bases identical to TRBD1. This clonotype was sampled from a boy under two years old with tuberous sclerosis and intractable seizures. The DNA for the CDR3 is TGTGCCAGCGCCCTGGGACAGTTGAACACTGAAGCTTTCTTT. It translates to CASALGQLNTEAFF.